This TCR beta chain comes out of a study of blood T cell repertoires in COVID-19. Profiling relied on immunoSEQ multiplex PCR, and the TCRdb table lists in-frame clones only, not all of them. Of fewer than 450,000 clones in the sample, 88% are singletons; the top ten hold roughly 1.9%. The origin of this receptor is a woman aged 40 to 50 with acute COVID-19. The material sequenced was PBMCs or T cells enriched from blood (not recorded which).

CDR3 bases: TGTGCCAGCAGCTTCGGACTCTACAATGAGCAGTTCTTC. It yields the protein CASSFGLYNEQFF. V usage is TRBV13 and J usage is TRBJ2-1; perhaps TRBD2 as D (5 bases). V shed 3 bases and J shed 3 bases, with 6 bases lying between them. Per germline, CDR1 PRHDT and CDR2 FYEKMQ (reference sequence). The CDR3 runs to 13 residues.